These 18 T cell receptor beta chains originate from one sample sequenced in a study of T-cell reconstitution after alpha-beta-depleted transplantation in children. As it was prepared, the TCRbeta library received unique molecular identifiers. Using its own MiXCR run on the PCR reads, TCRdb lists one record per CDR3 protein. Found here are roughly 220,000 distinct CDR3 sequences, about 9.6% of them singletons; the top ten hold about 5.4%. The sample in question was PBMCs from the stem cell graft donor, obtained from the stem cell graft. The receptors were gathered from a human donor who donated a stem cell graft to a child with SCID.

This chain joins TRBV7-2 and TRBJ1-6, with D possibly being TRBD1 (5 bases). V lost 5 bases and J lost 3, with 14 bases in between. Germline assignment: CDR1 SGHTA and CDR2 FQGNSA. This CDR3 comprises 16 residues. The CDR3 here is CASSTGREDYNSPLHF. The CDR3 region has the DNA TGTGCCAGCAGCACGGGACGGGAAGACTATAATTCACCCCTCCACTTT.

This clonotype was seen repeatedly, ten times or more. The chain is built from TRBV7-2 and TRBJ2-3; 7 nucleotides match TRBD2. The trim removed 5 bases at V and 3 bases at J, leaving 8 bases unmatched. Germline CDR1 reads SGHTA; CDR2 reads FQGNSA. The CDR3 consists of 15 residues. Here the CDR3 DNA reads TGTGCCAGCAGCCGGGCCGGGACTACGACAGATACGCAGTATTTT. Its translation is CASSRAGTTTDTQYF.

This clonotype came up many times. The chain combines TRBV5-1 with TRBJ2-3; no clear D. Per the germline V gene, CDR1 is SGHRS and CDR2 is YFSETQ. The CDR3 has 14 amino acids. V dropped 2 bases and J dropped 2 bases, with 9 bases sitting between them. CDR3 coding DNA: TGCGCCAGCAGCTTAGCCACCAACACAGATACGCAGTATTTT. Its protein is CASSLATNTDTQYF.

The CDR3: CASSPRTGSSGANVLTF. The CDR3 region has the DNA TGTGCCAGCAGTCCCCGGACAGGGAGCTCTGGGGCCAACGTCCTGACTTTC. This chain uses TRBV6-4 with TRBJ2-6; 8 bases match TRBD1. Germline V gene lookup returns CDR1 MRHNA and CDR2 SNTAGT. This CDR3 is 17 amino acids long. The ends lost 5 bases at V and 0 bases at J; junction bases unmatched: 6.

This clonotype has at least ten counts. This chain joins TRBV5-1 and TRBJ1-2, with D possibly TRBD1 on 6 matching bases. CDR1 and CDR2 from the germline V gene are SGHRS and YFSETQ. CDR3 length: 14 residues. Trimming took off 0 bases at V and 1 base at J, with 7 bases between the two ends. Here the CDR3 DNA reads TGCGCCAGCAGCTTGGGGGGGCTTAACTATGGCTACACCTTC. Translation: CASSLGGLNYGYTF.

This clonotype was observed many times. V and J are TRBV20-1 and TRBJ1-1, with 7 bases matching TRBD1. Unmatched junction bases numbered 5, after V lost 5 bases and J lost 5 bases. CDR1 is DFQATT, CDR2 SNEGSKA, per germline (reference sequence). CDR3 length: 12 residues. The CDR3 is CSAPRGQTEAFF. DNA for the CDR3: TGCAGTGCTCCTAGGGGGCAGACTGAAGCTTTCTTT.

With respect to this clonotype: A much larger clonotype is one base distant, so this may be a read error. This sequence joins TRBV4-2 and TRBJ2-5; D ambiguous. Per germline, CDR1 LGHNA and CDR2 YNFKEQ. Trimming removed 0 bases at V and 2 bases at J, with 13 bases between. This CDR3 spans 16 amino acids. CDR3 sequence (DNA): TGTGCCAGCAGCCAAGATGGGGTCCGGATGCAAGAGACCCAGTACTTC. Residues: CASSQDGVRMQETQYF.

In regard to this clonotype: A much larger clone is a single base away; this may be a read error. J is TRBJ2-2 and V is TRBV3-1, with 8 bases identical to TRBD1. CDR1 and CDR2 from the germline V gene are LGHDT and YNNKEL (reference sequence). This CDR3 has 15 residues. The CDR3 protein is CATSQLYRGTGELFF. CDR3 in DNA: TGTGCCACCAGCCAACTCTACAGGGGGACCGGGGAGCTGTTTTTT.

At least ten counts were recorded for this clonotype. V usage is TRBV24-1 and J usage is TRBJ2-1, with D uncertain. V lost 1 base and J lost 9, with 3 bases in between. Germline V gives CDR1 KGHDR, CDR2 SFDVKD. The CDR3 is 11 residues long. The CDR3 coding sequence is TGTGCCACCAGTGATTTTGGTGAGCAGTTCTTC. As protein: CATSDFGEQFF.

There are a few counts of this clonotype. The junction departs from the called germline gene at one end, perhaps through a read error. The rearrangement links TRBV15 to TRBJ1-2; a possible D gene is TRBD1 (5 bases). CDR1 LNHNV and CDR2 YYDKDF come from the germline V gene (reference sequence). CDR3 size: 13 residues. CDR3 coding DNA: TGTGCCACCAGCAGAACCTACGGGGCCGGCTACCCCTTC. Amino acid sequence: CATSRTYGAGYPF.

To note about this clonotype: A far larger clone is off by one base, so a read error is likely. This chain joins TRBV5-1 and TRBJ1-1; D unresolved. The CDR3 runs 13 residues. CDR1 SGHRS and CDR2 YFSETQ come from the germline V gene. CDR3 nucleotide sequence: TGCGCCAGCAGCTTGGACAGCGGCACTGAAGCTCTCTTT. Its translation is CASSLDSGTEALF.

This chain uses TRBV7-9 with TRBJ1-2, with D perhaps matching TRBD1 (6 bases). Germline loops: CDR1 SEHNR, CDR2 FQNEAQ (reference sequence). Trimming took 0 bases from V and 13 from J, leaving 12 bases between them. The CDR3 has 12 amino acids. In DNA, the CDR3 is TGTGCCAGCAGCTTAGCCCGCGGGGGCAGCACCTTC. This translates into CASSLARGGSTF.

This clonotype was detected many times. This chain uses TRBV20-1 with TRBJ2-7, with D possibly TRBD2 on 6 matching bases. Germline CDR1 reads DFQATT; CDR2 reads SNEGSKA (reference sequence). Trimming shortened V by 3 bases and J by 2 bases, and 14 bases separated the two germline ends. The CDR3 is made up of 14 amino acids. The DNA for the CDR3 is TGCAGTGCTAGGGGGACTCTCTTAACCTACGAGCAGTACTTC. Its translation is CSARGTLLTYEQYF.

V gene TRBV2 combines with J gene TRBJ2-5; no clear D. The CDR3 consists of 12 residues. V dropped 6 bases and J dropped 1 base, with 6 bases sitting between them. Germline lookup yields CDR1 SNHLY and CDR2 FYNNEI. CDR3 nucleotides: TGTGCCAGCAGACGGTTCCAAGAGACCCAGTACTTC. Translating it yields CASRRFQETQYF. Combining the CDR3 with reference TRBV2 and TRBJ2-5 gives the whole variable domain EPEVTQTPSHQVTQMGQEVILRCVPISNHLYFYWYRQILGQKVEFLVSFYNNEISEKSEIFDDQFSVERPDGSNFTLKIRSTKLEDSAMYFCASRRFQETQYFGPGTRLLVL.

This clonotype was seen ten or more times. The chain uses TRBV5-1 and TRBJ2-1, with no clear D. The CDR3 is 14 amino acids. The germline gives CDR1 SGHRS, CDR2 YFSETQ. V was shortened by 1 base and J by 5 bases, with 10 bases between the two germline ends. CDR3 protein: CASSLMGGDNEQFF. Written as DNA, the CDR3 is TGCGCCAGCAGCTTGATGGGCGGAGACAATGAGCAGTTCTTC.

This clonotype was seen at least ten times. The J gene is TRBJ2-6, the V gene TRBV9; D ambiguous. Trimming took off 0 bases at V and 0 bases at J, with 4 bases between the two ends. Germline CDR1 and CDR2: SGDLS and YYNGEE. The CDR3 contains 15 residues. The CDR3 here is CASSVGVSGANVLTF. CDR3 nucleotide sequence: TGTGCCAGCAGCGTAGGTGTCTCTGGGGCCAACGTCCTGACTTTC.

The table lists this clonotype with many counts. The chain recombines TRBV27 with TRBJ1-1, with TRBD1 matching over 10 bases. Unmatched junction bases numbered 12, after V lost 2 bases and J lost 6 bases. Germline assignment: CDR1 MNHEY and CDR2 SMNVEV (reference sequence). This CDR3 is 17 amino acids long. As DNA, the CDR3 is TGTGCCAGCAGTTTAAGGGGCCCCGGACAGGGGGTGTCTGAAGCTTTCTTT. Its protein is CASSLRGPGQGVSEAFF.

This clonotype was counted at least ten times. This chain joins TRBV6-5 and TRBJ2-7; 8 bases are a match to TRBD1. The V segment lost 4 bases and the J segment 2 bases; nucleotides outside the gene matches: 10. The CDR3 contains 16 residues. Per the germline V gene, CDR1 is MNHEY and CDR2 is SVGAGI. The CDR3 here is CASSSTLTGAAYEQYF. CDR3 sequence (DNA): TGTGCCAGCAGTTCCACCCTGACAGGGGCGGCCTACGAGCAGTACTTC.